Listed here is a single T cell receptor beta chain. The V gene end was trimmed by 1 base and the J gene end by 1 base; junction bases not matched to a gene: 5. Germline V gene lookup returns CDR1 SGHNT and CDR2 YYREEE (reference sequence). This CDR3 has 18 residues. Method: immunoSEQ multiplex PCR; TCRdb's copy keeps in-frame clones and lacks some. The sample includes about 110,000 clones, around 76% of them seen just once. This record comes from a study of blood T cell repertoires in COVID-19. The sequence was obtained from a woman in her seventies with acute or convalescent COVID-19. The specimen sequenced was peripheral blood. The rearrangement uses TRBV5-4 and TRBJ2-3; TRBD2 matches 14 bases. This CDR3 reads CASSLRGTSGGRTDTQYF. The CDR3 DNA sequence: TGTGCCAGCAGCTTGAGGGGGACTAGCGGGGGACGCACAGATACGCAGTATTTT.